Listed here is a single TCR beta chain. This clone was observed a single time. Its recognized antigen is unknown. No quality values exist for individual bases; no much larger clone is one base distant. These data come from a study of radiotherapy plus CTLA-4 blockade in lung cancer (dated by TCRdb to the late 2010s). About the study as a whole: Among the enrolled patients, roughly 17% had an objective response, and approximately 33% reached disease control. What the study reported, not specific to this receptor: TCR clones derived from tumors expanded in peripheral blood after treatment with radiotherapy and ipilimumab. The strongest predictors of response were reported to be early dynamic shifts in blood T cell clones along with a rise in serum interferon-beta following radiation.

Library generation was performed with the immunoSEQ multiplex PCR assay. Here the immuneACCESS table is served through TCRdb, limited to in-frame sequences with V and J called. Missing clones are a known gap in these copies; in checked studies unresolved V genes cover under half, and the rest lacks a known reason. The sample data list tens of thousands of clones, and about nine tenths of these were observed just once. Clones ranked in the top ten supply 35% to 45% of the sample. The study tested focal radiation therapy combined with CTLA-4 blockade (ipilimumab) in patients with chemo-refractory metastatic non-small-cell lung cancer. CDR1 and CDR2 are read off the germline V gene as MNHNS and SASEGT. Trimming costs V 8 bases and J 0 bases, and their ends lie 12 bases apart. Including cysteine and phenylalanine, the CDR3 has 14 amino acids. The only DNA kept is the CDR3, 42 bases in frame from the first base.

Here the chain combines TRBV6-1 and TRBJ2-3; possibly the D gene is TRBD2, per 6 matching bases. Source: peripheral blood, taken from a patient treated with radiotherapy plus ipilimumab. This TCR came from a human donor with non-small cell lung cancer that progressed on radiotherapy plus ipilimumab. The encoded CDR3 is CASRGTPSTDTQYF. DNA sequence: TGTGCCAGCCGCGGGACCCCTAGCACAGATACGCAGTATTTT.